Shown below are 10 T cell receptor beta chains from a single sample sequenced in a study of T cells expressing NK-cell markers. TCRdb re-analyzed the 5' RACE reads; it lists each CDR3 protein once, without DNA. The listing records a few hundred thousand distinct CDR3 sequences. The sample taken for sequencing was blood T cells: a sorted CD56 or NKG2C T cell subset, CD4+ or CD8+ T cells, or bulk PBMC T cells (not recorded which). These receptors all stem from a man aged 18-75 years in good health.

The rearrangement uses TRBV12-3 or TRBV12-4 and TRBJ1-5; the D call of TRBD1 rests on TCRdb alone, since no DNA is present to check it. The CDR3 length is 13 residues. The CDR3: CASSLARAQPQHF.

This chain connects TRBV11-2 to TRBJ2-5; TCRdb's D gene call, TRBD1, goes unchecked for lack of DNA. Germline V gene data show CDR1 as SGHAT and CDR2 as FQNNGV. The CDR3 extends over 14 amino acids. CDR3 sequence: CASSSRQGYETQYF.

The J gene is TRBJ2-1, the V gene TRBV18. This CDR3 is 14 amino acids long. The germline V gene encodes CDR1 KGHSH and CDR2 LQKENI. The CDR3 sequence: CASSPRDARNEQFF.

The chain combines TRBV6-1 with TRBJ2-6; the D call from TCRdb, TRBD1, cannot be confirmed without DNA. Germline V gene sequence: CDR1 MNHNS, CDR2 SASEGT. This CDR3 contains 16 residues. The CDR3 reads CASLPGRHSGANVLTF.

This chain links TRBV18 with TRBJ2-1; TCRdb's D call, TRBD2, is unchecked because there is no DNA. CDR1 is KGHSH, CDR2 LQKENI, per germline. This CDR3 comprises 15 residues. The chain's CDR3 is CASSKSRGANNEQFF.

The chain employs TRBV21-1 and TRBJ1-5; TCRdb reports TRBD1, a call that lacks DNA to check it against. TRBV21-1 is annotated as a pseudogene. This CDR3 is 15 amino acids long. This CDR3 reads CASSKKSQGSQPQHF.

The V and J genes are TRBV4-2 and TRBJ2-3; TCRdb's D call of TRBD2 is untestable without DNA. The CDR3 is made up of 19 amino acids. Germline CDR1 LGHNA, CDR2 YNFKEQ. The CDR3 spells CASSLKRTSGGRRADTQYF.

V is TRBV6-5 and J is TRBJ1-1; TCRdb lists TRBD1, though no DNA is available to test this call. The CDR3 extends over 18 amino acids. Per the germline V gene, CDR1 is MNHEY and CDR2 is SVGAGI. The CDR3 reads CASSYPSPGTGMNTEAFF.

This chain connects TRBV18 to TRBJ2-6; lacking DNA, the TRBD1 call made by TCRdb goes unchecked. Germline V lookup: CDR1 KGHSH, CDR2 LQKENI. The CDR3 is 17 residues long. The CDR3: CASSPAGGASGANVLTF.

V usage is TRBV5-5 and J usage is TRBJ2-2; TCRdb designates TRBD2, a call that cannot be tested without DNA. Germline-derived CDR1 and CDR2 are SGHKS and YYEKEE (reference sequence). The CDR3 runs to 14 residues. CDR3 sequence: CASSSQLASGELFF. The complete variable domain, with remaining parts taken from reference TRBV5-5 and TRBJ2-2, reads DAGVTQSPTHLIKTRGQQVTLRCSPISGHKSVSWYQQVLGQGPQFIFQYYEKEERGRGNFPDRFSARQFPNYSSELNVNALLLGDSALYLCASSSQLASGELFFGEGSRLTVL.